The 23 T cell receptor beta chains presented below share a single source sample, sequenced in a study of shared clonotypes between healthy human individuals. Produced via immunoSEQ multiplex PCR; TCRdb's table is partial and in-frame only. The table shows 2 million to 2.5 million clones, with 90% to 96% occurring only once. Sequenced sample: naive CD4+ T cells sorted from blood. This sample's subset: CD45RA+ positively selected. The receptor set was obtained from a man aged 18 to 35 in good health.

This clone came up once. The CDR3 DNA sequence: TGTGCCAGCAACAGGTACCAAGAGACCCAGTACTTC. This codes for CASNRYQETQYF. The V gene is TRBV28, the J gene TRBJ2-5; possible D gene TRBD1, 5 bases. Trimming took off 7 bases at V and 0 bases at J, with 6 bases between the two ends. The CDR3 has 12 amino acids. Germline-derived CDR1 and CDR2 are MDHEN and SYDVKM.

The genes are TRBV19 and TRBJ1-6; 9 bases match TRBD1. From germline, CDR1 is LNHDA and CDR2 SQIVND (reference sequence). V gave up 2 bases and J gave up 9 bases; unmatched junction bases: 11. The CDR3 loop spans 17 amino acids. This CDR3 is CASSIPRTGTGISPLHF. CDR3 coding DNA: TGTGCCAGTAGTATACCCCGCACCGGGACAGGGATTTCACCCCTCCACTTT. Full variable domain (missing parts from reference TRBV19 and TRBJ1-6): DGGITQSPKYLFRKEGQNVTLSCEQNLNHDAMYWYRQDPGQGLRLIYYSQIVNDFQKGDIAEGYSVSREKKESFPLTVTSAQKNPTAFYLCASSIPRTGTGISPLHFGNGTRLTVT.

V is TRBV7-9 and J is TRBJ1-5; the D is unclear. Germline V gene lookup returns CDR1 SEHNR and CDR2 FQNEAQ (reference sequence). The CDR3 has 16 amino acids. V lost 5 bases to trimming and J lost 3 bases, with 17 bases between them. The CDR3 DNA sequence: TGTGCCAGCAGCCCTAGCAGGTTCGAATCCAATCAGCCCCAGCATTTT. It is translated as CASSPSRFESNQPQHF. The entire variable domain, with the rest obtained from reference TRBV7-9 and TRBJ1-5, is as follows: DTGVSQNPRHKITKRGQNVTFRCDPISEHNRLYWYRQTLGQGPEFLTYFQNEAQLEKSRLLSDRFSAERPKGSFSTLEIQRTEQGDSAMYLCASSPSRFESNQPQHFGDGTRLSIL.

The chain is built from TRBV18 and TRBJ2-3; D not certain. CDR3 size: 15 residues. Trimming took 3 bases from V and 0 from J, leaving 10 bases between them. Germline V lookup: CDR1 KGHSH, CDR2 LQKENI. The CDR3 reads CASSPGYASTDTQYF. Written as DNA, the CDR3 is TGTGCCAGCTCACCGGGGTACGCTAGCACAGATACGCAGTATTTT.

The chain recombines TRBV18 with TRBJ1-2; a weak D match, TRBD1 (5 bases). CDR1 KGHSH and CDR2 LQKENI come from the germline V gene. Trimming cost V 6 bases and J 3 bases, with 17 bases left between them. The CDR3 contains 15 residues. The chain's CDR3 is CASSPSRDTYYGYTF. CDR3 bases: TGTGCCAGCTCGCCATCCAGGGATACTTACTATGGCTACACCTTC.

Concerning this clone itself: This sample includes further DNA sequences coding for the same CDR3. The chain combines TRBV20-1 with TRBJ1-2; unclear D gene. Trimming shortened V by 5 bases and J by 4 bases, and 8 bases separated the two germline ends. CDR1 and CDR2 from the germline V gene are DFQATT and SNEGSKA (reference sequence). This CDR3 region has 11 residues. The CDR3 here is CSASPVYGYTF. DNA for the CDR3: TGCAGTGCTTCTCCTGTCTATGGCTACACCTTC.

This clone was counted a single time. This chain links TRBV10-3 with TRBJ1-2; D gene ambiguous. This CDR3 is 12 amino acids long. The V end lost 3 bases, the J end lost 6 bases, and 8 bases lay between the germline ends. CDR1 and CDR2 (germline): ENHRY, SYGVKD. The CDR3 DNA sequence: TGTGCCATCAGTGAAACCCCTGATGGCTACACCTTC. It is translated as CAISETPDGYTF.

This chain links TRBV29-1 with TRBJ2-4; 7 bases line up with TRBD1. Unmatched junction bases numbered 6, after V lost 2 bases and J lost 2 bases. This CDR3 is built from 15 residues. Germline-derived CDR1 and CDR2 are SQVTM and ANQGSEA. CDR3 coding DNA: TGCAGCGTTGAATCTGGCAGGGGGACCAAAAACATTCAGTACTTC. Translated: CSVESGRGTKNIQYF. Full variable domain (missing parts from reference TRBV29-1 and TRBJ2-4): SAVISQKPSRDICQRGTSLTIQCQVDSQVTMMFWYRQQPGQSLTLIATANQGSEATYESGFVIDKFPISRPNLTFSTLTVSNMSPEDSSIYLCSVESGRGTKNIQYFGAGTRLSVL.

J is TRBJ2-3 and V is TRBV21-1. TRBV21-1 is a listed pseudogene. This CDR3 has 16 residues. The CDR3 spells CASSKGGGQITDTQYF. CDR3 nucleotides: TGTGCCAGCAGCAAAGGGGGGGGACAGATCACAGATACGCAGTATTTT.

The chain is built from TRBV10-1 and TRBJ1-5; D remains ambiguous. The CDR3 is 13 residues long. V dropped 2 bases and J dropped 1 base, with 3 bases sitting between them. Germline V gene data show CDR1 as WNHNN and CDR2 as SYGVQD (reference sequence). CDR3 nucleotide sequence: TGCGCCAGCAGTGAGGCAAGCAATCAGCCCCAGCATTTT. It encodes CASSEASNQPQHF.

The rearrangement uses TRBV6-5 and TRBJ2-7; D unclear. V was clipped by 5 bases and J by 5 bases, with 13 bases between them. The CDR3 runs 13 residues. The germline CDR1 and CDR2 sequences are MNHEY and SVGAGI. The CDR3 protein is CASSRNGGHEQYF. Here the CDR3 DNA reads TGTGCCAGCAGTCGGAATGGTGGCCACGAGCAGTACTTC.

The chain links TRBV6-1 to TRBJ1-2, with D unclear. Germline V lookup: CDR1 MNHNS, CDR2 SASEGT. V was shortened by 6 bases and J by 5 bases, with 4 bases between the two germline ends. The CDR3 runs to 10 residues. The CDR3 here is CASREYGYTF. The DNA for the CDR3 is TGTGCCAGCAGAGAATATGGCTACACCTTC.

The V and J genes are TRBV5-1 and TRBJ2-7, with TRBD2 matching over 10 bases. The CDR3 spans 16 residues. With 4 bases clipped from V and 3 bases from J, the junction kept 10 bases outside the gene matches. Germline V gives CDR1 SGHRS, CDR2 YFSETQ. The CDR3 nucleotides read TGCGCCAGCAGCGAAAACCTACTAGCGGGGCTCTACGAGCAGTACTTC. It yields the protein CASSENLLAGLYEQYF.

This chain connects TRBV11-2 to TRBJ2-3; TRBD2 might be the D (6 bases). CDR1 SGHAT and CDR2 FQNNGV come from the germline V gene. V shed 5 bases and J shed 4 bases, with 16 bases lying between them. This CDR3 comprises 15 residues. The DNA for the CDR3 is TGTGCCAGCAGCGGTACTCCGACTAGTGCAGATACGCAGTATTTT. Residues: CASSGTPTSADTQYF.

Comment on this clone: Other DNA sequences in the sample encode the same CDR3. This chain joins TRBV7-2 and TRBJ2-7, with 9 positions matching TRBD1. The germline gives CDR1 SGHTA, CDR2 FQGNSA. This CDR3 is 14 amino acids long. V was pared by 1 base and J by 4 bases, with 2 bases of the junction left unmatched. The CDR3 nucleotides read TGTGCCAGCAGCTTAGTGGGACAGGGTTACGAGCAGTACTTC. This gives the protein CASSLVGQGYEQYF.

In DNA, the CDR3 is TGTGCCAGCAGTAGGACAGTGGTGAACACTGAAGCTTTCTTT. Translated: CASSRTVVNTEAFF. J is TRBJ1-1 and V is TRBV6-5, with D perhaps matching TRBD1 (6 bases). Germline CDR1 reads MNHEY; CDR2 reads SVGAGI. The length of the CDR3 is 14 residues. The germline V and J ends were trimmed by 5 bases and 0 bases, with 10 bases remaining between them.

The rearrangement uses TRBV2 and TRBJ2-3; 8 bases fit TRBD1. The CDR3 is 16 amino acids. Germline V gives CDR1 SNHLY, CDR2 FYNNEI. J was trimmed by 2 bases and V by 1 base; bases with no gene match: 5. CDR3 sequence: CASSEVAGGDTDTQYF. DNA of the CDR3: TGTGCCAGCAGTGAAGTGGCAGGGGGCGACACAGATACGCAGTATTTT.

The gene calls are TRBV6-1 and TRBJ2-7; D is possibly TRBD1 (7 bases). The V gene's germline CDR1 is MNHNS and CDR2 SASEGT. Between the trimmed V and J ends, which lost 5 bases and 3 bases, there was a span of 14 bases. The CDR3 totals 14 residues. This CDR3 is CASSSRGDDYEQYF. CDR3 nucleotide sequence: TGTGCCAGCAGTTCCAGGGGGGATGACTACGAGCAGTACTTC.

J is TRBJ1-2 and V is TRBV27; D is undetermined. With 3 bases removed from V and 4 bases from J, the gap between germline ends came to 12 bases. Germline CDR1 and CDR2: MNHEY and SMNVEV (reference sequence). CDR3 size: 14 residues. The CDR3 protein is CASSFVSGSYGYTF. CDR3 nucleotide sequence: TGTGCCAGCAGTTTCGTCTCGGGTAGCTATGGCTACACCTTC.

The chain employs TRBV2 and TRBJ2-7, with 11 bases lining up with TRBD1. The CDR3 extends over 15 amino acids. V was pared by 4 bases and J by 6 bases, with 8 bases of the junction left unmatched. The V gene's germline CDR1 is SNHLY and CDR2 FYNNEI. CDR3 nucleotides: TGTGCCAGCAGTGTGGACAGGGGGCGCTACGGCGAGCAGTACTTC. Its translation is CASSVDRGRYGEQYF.

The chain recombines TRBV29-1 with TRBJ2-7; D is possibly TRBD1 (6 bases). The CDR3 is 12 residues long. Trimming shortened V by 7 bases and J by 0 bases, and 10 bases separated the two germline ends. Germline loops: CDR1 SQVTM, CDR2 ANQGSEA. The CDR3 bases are TGCAGCGGGGGGCGAAGCTCCTACGAGCAGTACTTC. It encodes CSGGRSSYEQYF.

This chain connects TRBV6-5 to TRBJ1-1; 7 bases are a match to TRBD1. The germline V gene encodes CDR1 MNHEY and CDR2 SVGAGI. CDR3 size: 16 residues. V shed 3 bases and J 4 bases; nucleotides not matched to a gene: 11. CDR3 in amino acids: CASSYNSGRGSTEAFF. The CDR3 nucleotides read TGTGCCAGCAGTTATAACTCGGGCAGGGGGAGCACTGAAGCTTTCTTT.

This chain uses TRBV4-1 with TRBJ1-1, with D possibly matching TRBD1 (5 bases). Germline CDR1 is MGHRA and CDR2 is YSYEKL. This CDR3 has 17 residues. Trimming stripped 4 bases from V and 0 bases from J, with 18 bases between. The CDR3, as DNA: TGCGCCAGCAGCCCCCATACTAACCCGGGGGTGAACACTGAAGCTTTCTTT. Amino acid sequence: CASSPHTNPGVNTEAFF.